Presented here are 15 T cell receptor beta chains from one specimen sequenced in a study of blood T cell dynamics during melanoma immunotherapy. TCRdb keeps only in-frame clones here, not all; method: immunoSEQ multiplex PCR. The sample carries about 830 clones, approximately 90% recorded once. Noted time point: pre-treatment baseline. The input for sequencing was cell-free DNA from blood, taken from a patient treated with checkpoint blockade. The source of these receptors is a human donor with melanoma.

The chain links TRBV19 to TRBJ1-5; 8 bases line up with TRBD1. Trimming cost V 5 bases and J 0 bases; bases outside gene matches: 12. The CDR3 totals 18 residues. From germline, CDR1 is LNHDA and CDR2 SQIVND (reference sequence). The CDR3 DNA reads as TGTGCCAGTAGTCCAGACAGGGGCGGCCCCCTTAGCAATCAGCCCCAGCATTTT. Translated, it gives CASSPDRGGPLSNQPQHF.

The gene calls are TRBV4-1 and TRBJ2-7, with a tentative D call TRBD2 (6 bases). The CDR3 totals 15 residues. V was cut by 1 base and J by 4 bases, with 14 bases left in between. The germline V gene has CDR1 MGHRA and CDR2 YSYEKL. The CDR3, as DNA: TGCGCCAGCAGCCAAGTCCAACGGGGGAGGTACGAGCAGTACTTC. Amino acids: CASSQVQRGRYEQYF.

V and J are TRBV4-1 and TRBJ1-2, with 9 bases lining up with TRBD1. The germline CDR1 and CDR2 sequences are MGHRA and YSYEKL. CDR3 length: 15 residues. The V segment lost 2 bases and the J segment 4 bases; nucleotides outside the gene matches: 5. This CDR3 is CASSQLQGAGYGYTF. The CDR3 DNA sequence: TGCGCCAGCAGCCAATTACAGGGGGCGGGCTATGGCTACACCTTC.

The chain is built from TRBV9 and TRBJ1-4, with TRBD1 identical over 8 bases. Trimming took 0 bases from V and 5 from J; bases not matched to a gene: 9. CDR1 is SGDLS and CDR2 is YYNGEE in the germline V gene. This CDR3 region has 17 residues. The CDR3 DNA follows: TGTGCCAGCAGCGTAGAAATTGCCGGGACAGGAAATGAAAAACTGTTTTTT. Translation: CASSVEIAGTGNEKLFF.

This clone was counted a few times. One junction end disagrees with the germline gene, perhaps due to a read error. The chain joins TRBV7-7 to TRBJ2-7; TRBD1 agrees at 7 bases. Per germline, CDR1 SSHAT and CDR2 FNYEAQ (reference sequence). This CDR3 has 13 amino acids. This CDR3 reads CASSVDRVHEQYF. In DNA, the CDR3 is TGTGCTAGCAGCGTTGACAGGGTCCACGAGCAGTACTTC.

The V gene is TRBV28, the J gene TRBJ2-5; possible D gene TRBD1, 5 bases. The V end was cut by 6 bases, the J end by 2 bases, with 16 bases between. The length of the CDR3 is 15 residues. Germline V lookup: CDR1 MDHEN, CDR2 SYDVKM. This CDR3 is CASSITGNLQETQYF. The DNA of the CDR3 is TGTGCCAGCAGCATTACAGGAAACCTACAAGAGACCCAGTACTTC.

This chain uses TRBV19 with TRBJ1-3; 8 bases align to TRBD1. Germline loops: CDR1 LNHDA, CDR2 SQIVND (reference sequence). The CDR3 has 12 residues. V shed 4 bases and J 15 bases; nucleotides not matched to a gene: 8. The chain's CDR3 is CASSTRGQGQYF. DNA of the CDR3: TGTGCCAGTAGTACCCGAGGACAGGGCCAATATTTT.

The chain carries TRBV5-5 and TRBJ1-2, with D unclear. The CDR3 has 12 amino acids. Trimming cost V 4 bases and J 7 bases, with 11 bases left between them. Per germline, CDR1 SGHKS and CDR2 YYEKEE (reference sequence). CDR3 loop: CASSPNFSGYTF. CDR3 bases: TGTGCCAGCAGCCCCAATTTTAGTGGCTACACCTTC.

This chain links TRBV10-3 with TRBJ1-1; TRBD1 agrees at 8 bases. The V gene end was trimmed by 2 bases and the J gene end by 5 bases; junction bases not matched to a gene: 10. CDR1 is ENHRY and CDR2 is SYGVKD in the germline V gene. The CDR3 length is 16 residues. The CDR3 DNA follows: TGTGCCATCAGTGAGCCCAGCCAGGGGGCAGGGACTGAAGCTTTCTTT. Translating gives CAISEPSQGAGTEAFF.

The rearrangement joins TRBV5-1 to TRBJ2-3; possible D gene TRBD2, 5 bases. Germline V gene data show CDR1 as SGHRS and CDR2 as YFSETQ. The V and J ends lost 2 bases and 0 bases respectively, with 7 bases between them. This CDR3 region has 14 residues. In DNA form, the CDR3 reads TGCGCCAGCAGCTTTGAGGGAAGCACAGATACGCAGTATTTT. It encodes CASSFEGSTDTQYF.

The CDR3 here is CASSPGGHGELFF. The CDR3 DNA is TGTGCCAGCAGCCCAGGGGGCCACGGGGAGCTGTTTTTT. The chain carries TRBV5-4 and TRBJ2-2; 8 nucleotides match TRBD1. J lost 7 bases, V lost 4 bases, and 3 bases had no gene match. The CDR3 runs 13 residues. Germline V CDR1 and CDR2: SGHNT, YYREEE (reference sequence).

This rearrangement joins TRBV15 to TRBJ1-1; D not certain. The germline V and J ends were trimmed by 0 bases and 7 bases, with 9 bases remaining between them. Germline values: CDR1 LNHNV, CDR2 YYDKDF (reference sequence). The CDR3 runs to 13 residues. In DNA form, the CDR3 reads TGTGCCACCAGCAGAGAGAGGGCAGATGAAGCTTTCTTT. Translating gives CATSRERADEAFF.

The chain uses TRBV7-2 and TRBJ2-1; 12 nucleotides match TRBD2. This CDR3 comprises 15 residues. Germline lookup yields CDR1 SGHTA and CDR2 FQGNSA. V shed 0 bases and J 15 bases; nucleotides not matched to a gene: 9. The CDR3 DNA sequence: TGTGCCAGCAGCTTAGCTGGCCTAGCGGGGGGGCCCGGGTTCTTC. It translates to CASSLAGLAGGPGFF. Drawing the rest from reference TRBV7-2 and TRBJ2-1, the complete variable domain is GAGVSQSPSNKVTEKGKDVELRCDPISGHTALYWYRQSLGQGLEFLIYFQGNSAPDKSGLPSDRFSAERTGGSVSTLTIQRTQQEDSAVYLCASSLAGLAGGPGFFGPGTRLTVL.

The chain employs TRBV4-2 and TRBJ1-2; the D gene is possibly TRBD1 (6 bases). Germline V gene data show CDR1 as LGHNA and CDR2 as YNFKEQ. Deletions cut 0 bases from V and 7 bases from J, with 15 bases between. The CDR3 loop spans 15 amino acids. In DNA form, the CDR3 reads TGTGCCAGCAGCCAAGAAAGGGCGACAGGAGGTGGCTACACCTTC. Amino acid sequence: CASSQERATGGGYTF.

This chain uses TRBV4-3 with TRBJ1-4; D unclear. Germline V gene sequence: CDR1 LGHNA, CDR2 YSLEER. Trimming stripped 0 bases from V and 4 bases from J, with 3 bases between. This CDR3 is 13 amino acids long. CDR3: CASSQEFNEKLFF. The CDR3 bases are TGCGCCAGCAGCCAAGAATTTAATGAAAAACTGTTTTTT.